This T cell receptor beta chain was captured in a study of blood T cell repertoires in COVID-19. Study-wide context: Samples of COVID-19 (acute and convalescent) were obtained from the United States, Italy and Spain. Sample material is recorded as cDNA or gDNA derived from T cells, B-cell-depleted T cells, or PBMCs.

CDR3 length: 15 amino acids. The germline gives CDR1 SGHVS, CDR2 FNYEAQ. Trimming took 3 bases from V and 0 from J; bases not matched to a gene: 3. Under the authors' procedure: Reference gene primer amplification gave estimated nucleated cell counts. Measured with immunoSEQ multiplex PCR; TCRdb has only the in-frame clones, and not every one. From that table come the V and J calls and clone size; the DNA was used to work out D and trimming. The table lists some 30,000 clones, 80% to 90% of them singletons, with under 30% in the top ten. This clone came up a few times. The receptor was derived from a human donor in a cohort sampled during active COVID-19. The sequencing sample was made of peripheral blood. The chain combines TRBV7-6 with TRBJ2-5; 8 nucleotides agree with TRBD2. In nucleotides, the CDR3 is TGTGCCAGCAGCTTCGGGGGGGAGTACCAAGAGACCCAGTACTTC. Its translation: CASSFGGEYQETQYF.